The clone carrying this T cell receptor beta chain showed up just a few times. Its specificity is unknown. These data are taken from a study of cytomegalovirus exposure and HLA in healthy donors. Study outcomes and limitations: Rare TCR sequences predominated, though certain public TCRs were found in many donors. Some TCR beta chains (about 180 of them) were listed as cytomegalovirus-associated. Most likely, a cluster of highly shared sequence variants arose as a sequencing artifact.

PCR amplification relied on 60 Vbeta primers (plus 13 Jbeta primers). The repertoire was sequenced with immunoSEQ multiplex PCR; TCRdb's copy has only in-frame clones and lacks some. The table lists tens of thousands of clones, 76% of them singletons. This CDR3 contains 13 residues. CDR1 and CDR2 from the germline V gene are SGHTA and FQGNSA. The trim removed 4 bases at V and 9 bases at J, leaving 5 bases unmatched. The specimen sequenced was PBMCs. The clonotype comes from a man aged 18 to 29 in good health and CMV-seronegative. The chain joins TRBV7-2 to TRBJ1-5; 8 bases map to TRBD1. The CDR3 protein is CASSSFDRGPQHF. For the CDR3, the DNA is TGTGCCAGCAGCTCCTTCGACAGGGGGCCCCAGCATTTT.